These 19 T cell receptor beta chains were all obtained from the same sample, sequenced in a study of T cell changes during pregnancy in multiple sclerosis (dated by TCRdb to the late 2010s). Preparation of the library involved the immunoSEQ multiplex PCR assay. In its TCRdb copy, this immuneACCESS table keeps in-frame sequences only and misses some clones. Where compared with another copy, unresolved V genes explain less than half of these, and the others have no known cause. The sample table holds around 99,000 clones, of which around 93% were seen once. The ten top clones hold roughly 0.82% of the sample. The input for sequencing was peripheral blood, taken in the third trimester of pregnancy. All receptors derive from a female donor in good health, enrolled as a control in a pregnancy study.

The V gene is TRBV6-1, the J gene TRBJ2-2; perhaps TRBD2 as D (5 bases). V lost 2 bases and J lost 6, with 7 bases in between. Germline loops: CDR1 MNHNS, CDR2 SASEGT. This CDR3 has 13 amino acids. The DNA for the CDR3 is TGTGCCAGCAGTGAATGGGGAGCCGGGGAGCTGTTTTTT. Its translation: CASSEWGAGELFF.

The chain joins TRBV7-9 to TRBJ1-4; D perhaps matches TRBD1 (6 bases). The CDR3 extends over 15 amino acids. Trimming removed 5 bases from V and 7 bases from J, with 17 bases in between. Germline-derived CDR1 and CDR2 are SEHNR and FQNEAQ (reference sequence). In nucleotides, the CDR3 is TGTGCCAGCAGCCCTTGGGGGCAGGGAAGTGAAAAACTGTTTTTT. Translated, it gives CASSPWGQGSEKLFF.

The chain joins TRBV5-3 to TRBJ2-6, with TRBD1 matching over 9 bases. TRBV5-3 is annotated as an ORF whose role is uncertain. After removal of 6 bases from V and 2 bases from J, the junction contained 9 bases not matched to a gene. CDR3 length: 17 residues. This CDR3 reads CARNAGQGEAGANVLTF. Here the CDR3 DNA reads TGTGCCAGAAACGCGGGACAGGGAGAAGCTGGGGCCAACGTCCTGACTTTC.

V and J are TRBV25-1 and TRBJ1-2; D remains unclear. V lost 6 bases and J lost 8, with 19 bases in between. Germline V gene data show CDR1 as MGHDK and CDR2 as SYGVNS. This CDR3 has 14 amino acids. CDR3 protein: CASSDWTVRWGYTF. CDR3 coding DNA: TGTGCCAGCAGCGATTGGACTGTAAGATGGGGCTACACCTTC.

The chain uses TRBV7-9 and TRBJ2-1, with TRBD2 as a possible D gene (5 bases). V lost 8 bases to trimming and J lost 6 bases, with 11 bases between them. Germline values: CDR1 SEHNR, CDR2 FQNEAQ (reference sequence). The CDR3 covers 12 residues. The DNA for the CDR3 is TGTGCCAGCCATAAAGAGGGCAATGAGCAGTTCTTC. It encodes CASHKEGNEQFF.

The chain is built from TRBV15 and TRBJ1-3; D gene ambiguous. Germline CDR1 reads LNHNV; CDR2 reads YYDKDF (reference sequence). The CDR3 runs to 14 residues. V lost 3 bases, J lost 0 bases, and 6 bases lay in between. The CDR3: CATSSVSSGNTIYF. Written as DNA, the CDR3 is TGTGCCACCAGCAGTGTTAGCTCTGGAAACACCATATATTTT.

V usage is TRBV19 and J usage is TRBJ1-1, with TRBD1 as a possible D gene (6 bases). Germline CDR1 is LNHDA and CDR2 is SQIVND (reference sequence). Trimming took 6 bases from V and 4 from J, leaving 24 bases between them. The CDR3 sequence is 17 residues long. The CDR3 loop reads CASRGAGAQYRGTEAFF. CDR3 sequence (DNA): TGTGCCAGTAGAGGGGCGGGGGCGCAATATAGGGGCACTGAAGCTTTCTTT.

A few counts support this clone. V and J are TRBV5-1 and TRBJ1-1; D not certain. CDR1 is SGHRS and CDR2 is YFSETQ in the germline V gene. V was trimmed by 0 bases and J by 4 bases, leaving 13 bases between them. This CDR3 has 15 amino acids. DNA for the CDR3: TGCGCCAGCAGCTTGGCCGGTGGTACCGGCACTGAAGCTTTCTTT. It yields the protein CASSLAGGTGTEAFF.

This chain links TRBV7-8 with TRBJ1-1; no reliable D call. The germline CDR1 and CDR2 sequences are SGHVS and FQNEAQ. CDR3 length equals 11 residues. V gave up 6 bases and J gave up 6 bases, with 8 bases separating them. The CDR3: CASRTEAEAFF. The CDR3 region has the DNA TGTGCCAGCAGAACGGAGGCTGAAGCTTTCTTT.

In the case of this clone: Other DNA sequences in the same sample also yield this CDR3. This CDR3 reads CASSYSAGGYGYTF. Here the CDR3 DNA reads TGTGCCAGCAGTTACTCGGCAGGGGGGTATGGCTACACCTTC. The gene calls are TRBV6-5 and TRBJ1-2; 7 bases map to TRBD1. Per the germline V gene, CDR1 is MNHEY and CDR2 is SVGAGI. The CDR3 length is 14 residues. The J segment lost 5 bases and the V segment lost 0 bases, leaving 3 bases of the junction unmatched.

The genes are TRBV4-1 and TRBJ2-7, with 7 nucleotides matching TRBD1. J was trimmed by 3 bases and V by 0 bases; bases with no gene match: 5. The CDR3 extends over 15 amino acids. Germline values: CDR1 MGHRA, CDR2 YSYEKL. The DNA of the CDR3 is TGCGCCAGCAGCCAAGAGGGCCAGGGGGTCTACGAGCAGTACTTC. This gives the protein CASSQEGQGVYEQYF.

This rearrangement joins TRBV9 to TRBJ1-3, with 10 bases aligning to TRBD1. V was clipped by 0 bases and J by 2 bases; unmatched bases: 2. The CDR3 consists of 16 residues. Germline V gene lookup returns CDR1 SGDLS and CDR2 YYNGEE. CDR3 residues: CASSVGTGGAGNTIYF. As DNA, the CDR3 is TGTGCCAGCAGCGTAGGGACAGGGGGTGCTGGAAACACCATATATTTT. Full variable domain (missing parts from reference TRBV9 and TRBJ1-3): DSGVTQTPKHLITATGQRVTLRCSPRSGDLSVYWYQQSLDQGLQFLIQYYNGEERAKGNILERFSAQQFPDLHSELNLSSLELGDSALYFCASSVGTGGAGNTIYFGEGSWLTVV.

This sequence joins TRBV7-3 and TRBJ2-1; 7 nucleotides match TRBD2. The J segment lost 3 bases and the V segment lost 5 bases, leaving 7 bases of the junction unmatched. The CDR3 sequence is 15 residues long. The germline gives CDR1 SGHTA, CDR2 FQGTGA. Written as DNA, the CDR3 is TGTGCCAGCAGCGTGGGGCCTAGCGGCTACAATGAGCAGTTCTTC. It translates to CASSVGPSGYNEQFF.

This clone has just one count. The rearrangement uses TRBV7-2 and TRBJ1-2; TRBD1 might be the D (5 bases). Trimming took off 1 base at V and 8 bases at J, with 20 bases between the two ends. CDR3 length: 16 residues. The germline V gene encodes CDR1 SGHTA and CDR2 FQGNSA. The CDR3 coding sequence is TGTGCCAGCAGCTTAGTCGATGGAGTCGGGGCGGGGGGCTACACCTTC. It translates to CASSLVDGVGAGGYTF. Combining the CDR3 with reference TRBV7-2 and TRBJ1-2 gives the whole variable domain GAGVSQSPSNKVTEKGKDVELRCDPISGHTALYWYRQSLGQGLEFLIYFQGNSAPDKSGLPSDRFSAERTGGSVSTLTIQRTQQEDSAVYLCASSLVDGVGAGGYTFGSGTRLTVV.

V and J are TRBV30 and TRBJ1-5; D gene unclear. The germline V gene has CDR1 GTSNPN and CDR2 SVGIG (reference sequence). The V end was cut by 2 bases, the J end by 0 bases, with 5 bases between. This CDR3 comprises 13 residues. CDR3 in amino acids: CAWSSNSNQPQHF. Written as DNA, the CDR3 is TGTGCCTGGAGTTCCAATAGCAATCAGCCCCAGCATTTT.

V and J are TRBV18 and TRBJ1-1; a weak D match, TRBD1 (6 bases). CDR3 length: 14 residues. Germline lookup yields CDR1 KGHSH and CDR2 LQKENI. The germline V and J ends were trimmed by 0 bases and 7 bases, with 12 bases remaining between them. CDR3 nucleotide sequence: TGTGCCAGCTCACCACCGGGGGGGCGCGGTGAAGCTTTCTTT. It translates to CASSPPGGRGEAFF.

The chain uses TRBV9 and TRBJ1-2; unclear D gene. Trimming removed 4 bases at V and 0 bases at J, with 10 bases between. This CDR3 is 14 amino acids long. In germline, CDR1 is SGDLS, CDR2 YYNGEE. CDR3 protein: CASSPDTSNYGYTF. In DNA form, the CDR3 reads TGTGCCAGCAGCCCTGACACGTCTAACTATGGCTACACCTTC.

The V and J genes are TRBV7-3 and TRBJ2-7, with D possibly being TRBD2 (6 bases). CDR3 size: 15 residues. The germline V gene has CDR1 SGHTA and CDR2 FQGTGA. V lost 8 bases, J lost 0 bases, and 17 bases lay in between. CDR3 loop: CASGSRGGASYEQYF. The CDR3 nucleotides read TGTGCCAGCGGCTCGAGGGGCGGGGCCTCCTACGAGCAGTACTTC. Drawing the rest from reference TRBV7-3 and TRBJ2-7, the complete variable domain is GAGVSQTPSNKVTEKGKYVELRCDPISGHTALYWYRQSLGQGPEFLIYFQGTGAADDSGLPNDRFFAVRPEGSVSTLKIQRTERGDSAVYLCASGSRGGASYEQYFGPGTRLTVT.

The chain couples TRBV4-3 to TRBJ2-1; tentatively, D is TRBD2 (6 bases). The CDR3 is 15 amino acids. Per the germline V gene, CDR1 is LGHNA and CDR2 is YSLEER. V shed 1 base and J shed 6 bases, with 13 bases lying between them. The CDR3 sequence is CASSQVRRGLNEQFF. CDR3 nucleotides: TGCGCCAGCAGCCAAGTCCGGCGGGGTCTCAATGAGCAGTTCTTC.